This section outlines one T cell receptor (beta chain) sequence together with its context. The target antigen is unknown. Trimming removed 4 bases from V and 3 bases from J; junction bases left unmatched: 6. The CDR3 is 15 residues long. Germline V gene sequence: CDR1 SGHRS, CDR2 YFSETQ. This record belongs to a study of shared clonotypes between healthy human individuals. It was across several immunoSEQ plates that each subset's genomic DNA was evenly split. Replicate PCRs for unsorted PBMC used 250 to 300 ng DNA (about 30,000 T cell genomes). Sequencing used immunoSEQ multiplex PCR; TCRdb keeps in-frame clones, though not all of them. Among some 450,000 clones listed, around 77% were seen once. General observations from the study: Measured sharing among donors was expected to vary with sequencing depth.

Sequenced input: PBMCs. The receptor comes from a woman aged 40 to 49 in good health. Some clones in this sample may be carry-over from other donors' samples. J is TRBJ1-4 and V is TRBV5-1, with 7 bases identical to TRBD1. The CDR3 bases are TGCGCCAGCAGCCCCCGGGGGACAGCTAATGAAAAACTGTTTTTT. As protein: CASSPRGTANEKLFF.